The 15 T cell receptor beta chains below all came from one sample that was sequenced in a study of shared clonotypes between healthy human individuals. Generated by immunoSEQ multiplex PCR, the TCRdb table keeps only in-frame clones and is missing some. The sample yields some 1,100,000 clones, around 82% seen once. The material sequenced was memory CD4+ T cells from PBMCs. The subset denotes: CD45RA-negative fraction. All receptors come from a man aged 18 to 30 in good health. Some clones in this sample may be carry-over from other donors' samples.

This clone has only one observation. Here the CDR3 reads CASRRTVLETQYF. The CDR3, as DNA: TGTGCCAGCAGGAGGACAGTCCTAGAGACCCAGTACTTC. V usage is TRBV2 and J usage is TRBJ2-5; weak D call: TRBD1 (6 bases). The CDR3 is 13 amino acids. The germline V and J ends were trimmed by 6 bases and 4 bases, with 12 bases remaining between them. CDR1 and CDR2 from the germline V gene are SNHLY and FYNNEI.

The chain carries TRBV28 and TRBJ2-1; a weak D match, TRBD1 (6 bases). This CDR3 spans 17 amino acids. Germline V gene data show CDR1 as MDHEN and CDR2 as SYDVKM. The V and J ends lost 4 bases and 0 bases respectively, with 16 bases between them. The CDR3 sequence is CASSSPGTPSSYNEQFF. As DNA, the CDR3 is TGTGCCAGCAGTTCTCCCGGGACACCAAGCTCCTACAATGAGCAGTTCTTC.

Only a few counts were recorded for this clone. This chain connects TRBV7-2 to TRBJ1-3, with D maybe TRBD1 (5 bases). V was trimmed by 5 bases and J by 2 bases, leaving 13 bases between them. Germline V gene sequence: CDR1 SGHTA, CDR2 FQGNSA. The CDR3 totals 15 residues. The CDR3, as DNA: TGTGCCAGCAGCCTTCAAACAGGAGCTGGAAACACCATATATTTT. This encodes CASSLQTGAGNTIYF.

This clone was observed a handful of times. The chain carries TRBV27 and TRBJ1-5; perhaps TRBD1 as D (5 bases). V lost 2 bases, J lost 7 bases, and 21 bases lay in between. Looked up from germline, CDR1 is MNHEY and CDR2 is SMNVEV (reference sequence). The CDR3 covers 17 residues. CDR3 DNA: TGTGCCAGCAGTTTAGCCGATGGTCAGGGTAGTGGGCAGCCCCAGCATTTT. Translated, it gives CASSLADGQGSGQPQHF.

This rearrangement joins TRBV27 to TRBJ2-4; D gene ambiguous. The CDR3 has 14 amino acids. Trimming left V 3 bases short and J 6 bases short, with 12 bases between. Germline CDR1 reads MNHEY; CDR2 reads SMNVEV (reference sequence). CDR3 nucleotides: TGTGCCAGCAGTTTTACTCGGGTGGGAAACATTCAGTACTTC. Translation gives CASSFTRVGNIQYF.

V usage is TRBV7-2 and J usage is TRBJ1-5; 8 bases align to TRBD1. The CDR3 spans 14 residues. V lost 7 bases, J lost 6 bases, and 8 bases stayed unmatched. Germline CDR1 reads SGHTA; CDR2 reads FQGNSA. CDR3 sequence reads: CASTEQGGIQPQHF. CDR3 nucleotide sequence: TGTGCCAGCACTGAACAGGGGGGAATTCAGCCCCAGCATTTT.

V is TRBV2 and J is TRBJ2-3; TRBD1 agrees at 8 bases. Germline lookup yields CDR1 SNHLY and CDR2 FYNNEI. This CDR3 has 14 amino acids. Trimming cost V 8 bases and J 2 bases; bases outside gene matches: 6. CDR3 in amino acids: CASLRDRTTDTQYF. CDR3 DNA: TGTGCCAGCTTAAGGGACAGGACCACAGATACGCAGTATTTT.

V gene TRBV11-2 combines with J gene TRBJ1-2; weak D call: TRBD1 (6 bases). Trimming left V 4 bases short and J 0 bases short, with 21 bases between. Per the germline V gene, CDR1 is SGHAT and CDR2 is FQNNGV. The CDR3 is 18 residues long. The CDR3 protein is CASSSIWGIGTPNYGYTF. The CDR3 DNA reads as TGTGCCAGCAGCTCCATATGGGGTATCGGGACACCTAACTATGGCTACACCTTC. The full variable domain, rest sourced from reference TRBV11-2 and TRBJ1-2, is EAGVAQSPRYKIIEKRQSVAFWCNPISGHATLYWYQQILGQGPKLLIQFQNNGVVDDSQLPKDRFSAERLKGVDSTLKIQPAKLEDSAVYLCASSSIWGIGTPNYGYTFGSGTRLTVV.

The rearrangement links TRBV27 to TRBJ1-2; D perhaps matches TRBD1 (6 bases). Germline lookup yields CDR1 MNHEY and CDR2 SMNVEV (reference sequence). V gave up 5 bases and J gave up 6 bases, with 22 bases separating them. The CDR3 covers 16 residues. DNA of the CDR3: TGTGCCAGCAGTGGTAGCAGGGGAAAAGGGGGGCATGGCTACACCTTC. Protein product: CASSGSRGKGGHGYTF.

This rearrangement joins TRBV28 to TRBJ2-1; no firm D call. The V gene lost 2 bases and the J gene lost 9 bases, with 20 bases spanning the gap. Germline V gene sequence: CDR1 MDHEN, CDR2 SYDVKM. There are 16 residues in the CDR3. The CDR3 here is CASSLDRHTNRGEQFF. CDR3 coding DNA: TGTGCCAGCAGTTTAGACCGCCACACCAATCGCGGTGAGCAGTTCTTC.

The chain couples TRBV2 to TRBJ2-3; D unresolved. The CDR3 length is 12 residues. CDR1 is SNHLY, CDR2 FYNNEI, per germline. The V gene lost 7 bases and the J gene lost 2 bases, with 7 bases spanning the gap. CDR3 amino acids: CASTFTTDTQYF. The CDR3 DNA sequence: TGTGCCAGCACCTTCACCACAGATACGCAGTATTTT.

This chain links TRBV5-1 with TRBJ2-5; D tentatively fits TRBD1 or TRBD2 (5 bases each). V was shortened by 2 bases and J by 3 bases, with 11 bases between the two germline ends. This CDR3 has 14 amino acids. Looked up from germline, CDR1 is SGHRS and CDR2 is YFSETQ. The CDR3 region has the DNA TGCGCCAGCAGCTTACAAGGGACGGAAGAGACCCAGTACTTC. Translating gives CASSLQGTEETQYF.

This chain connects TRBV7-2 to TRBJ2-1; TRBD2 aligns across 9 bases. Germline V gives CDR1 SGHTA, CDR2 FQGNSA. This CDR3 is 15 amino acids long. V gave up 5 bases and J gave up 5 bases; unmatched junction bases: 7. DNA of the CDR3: TGTGCCAGCAGCAATAGCGGGAGTTTGGACAATGAGCAGTTCTTC. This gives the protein CASSNSGSLDNEQFF.

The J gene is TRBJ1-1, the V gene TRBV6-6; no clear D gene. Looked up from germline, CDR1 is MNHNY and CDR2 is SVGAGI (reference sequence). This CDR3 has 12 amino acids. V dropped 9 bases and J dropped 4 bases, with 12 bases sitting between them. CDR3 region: CASSPVGTEAFF. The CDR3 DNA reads TGTGCCAGTTCTCCGGTGGGCACTGAAGCTTTCTTT.

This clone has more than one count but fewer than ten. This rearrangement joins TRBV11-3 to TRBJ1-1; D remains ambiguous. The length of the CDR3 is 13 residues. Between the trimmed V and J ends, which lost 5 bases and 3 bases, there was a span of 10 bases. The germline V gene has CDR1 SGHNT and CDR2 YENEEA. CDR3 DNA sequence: TGTGCCAGCAGCAAGAGGCGGGACACTGAAGCTTTCTTT. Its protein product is CASSKRRDTEAFF.